These 17 T cell receptor beta chains were sequenced from one sample in a study of blood T cells in healthy people across ages. A sample-barcoded 5' primer and a J-beta primer mix were used in a second PCR of roughly 7 to 11 cycles. TCRdb re-derived calls from the 5' RACE reads in MiXCR, one entry per CDR3 protein. Seen here are approximately 830,000 distinct CDR3 sequences, 55% to 65% observed once, and the top ten hold around a quarter. Sequencing input: blood. The receptors were sampled from a man aged 30-40 years in good health.

This chain joins TRBV3-1 and TRBJ2-5, with D hard to call. This CDR3 region has 15 residues. The V end lost 0 bases, the J end lost 5 bases, and 13 bases lay between the germline ends. Germline values: CDR1 LGHDT, CDR2 YNNKEL (reference sequence). DNA of the CDR3: TGTGCCAGCAGCCAAGATTGGGCATCCCGGGAGACCCAGTACTTC. Translation gives CASSQDWASRETQYF.

This clonotype was observed a few times. The rearrangement links TRBV7-2 to TRBJ2-7; 7 nucleotides match TRBD1. V shed 0 bases, J shed 2 bases, and the junction held 7 bases outside the gene matches. This CDR3 has 16 amino acids. Germline V lookup: CDR1 SGHTA, CDR2 FQGNSA. This chain's CDR3 is CASSLALKGQTYEQYF. CDR3 in DNA: TGTGCCAGCAGCTTAGCGCTTAAGGGACAGACCTACGAGCAGTACTTC.

The chain links TRBV7-8 to TRBJ2-1; 11 nucleotides match TRBD2. The germline gives CDR1 SGHVS, CDR2 FQNEAQ. Germline trimming cut 5 bases from V and 9 bases from J; bases unmatched to any gene: 6. The CDR3 runs 14 residues. The DNA of the CDR3 is TGTGCCAGCAGCGATAGCGGGAGGGTTGGTGAGCAGTTCTTC. Translation gives CASSDSGRVGEQFF. Full variable domain (remainder filled in from reference TRBV7-8 and TRBJ2-1): GAGVSQSPRYKVAKRGQDVALRCDPISGHVSLFWYQQALGQGPEFLTYFQNEAQLDKSGLPSDRFFAERPEGSVSTLKIQRTQQEDSAVYLCASSDSGRVGEQFFGPGTRLTVL.

This chain uses TRBV19 with TRBJ2-2; 13 bases agree with TRBD2. Germline CDR1 is LNHDA and CDR2 is SQIVND (reference sequence). The trim removed 4 bases at V and 8 bases at J, leaving 7 bases unmatched. This CDR3 is 16 amino acids long. The CDR3 DNA is TGTGCCAGTAGTACCCGACTAGCGGGGGGCCTGGGGGAGCTGTTTTTT. The encoded protein is CASSTRLAGGLGELFF.

V gene TRBV20-1 combines with J gene TRBJ2-1; D gene ambiguous. Germline CDR1 and CDR2: DFQATT and SNEGSKA (reference sequence). V lost 7 bases, J lost 6 bases, and 16 bases lay in between. The CDR3 contains 13 residues. The CDR3 protein is CSDQSPGSNEQFF. CDR3 bases: TGCAGTGACCAATCCCCCGGTTCCAATGAGCAGTTCTTC.

This clonotype has only a few counts. No DNA is shown, since the ends of the CDR3 on it are uncertain; the CDR3 is the one TCRdb lists. The V gene is TRBV21-1, the J gene TRBJ2-1; TRBD1 is taken as the D call from the table, unchecked against the DNA. TRBV21-1 is flagged as a pseudogene. The CDR3 spans 17 amino acids, including both terminal residues. The CDR3 reads CASSKVGQGASINEQFF.

The rearrangement joins TRBV7-9 to TRBJ2-1, with D possibly matching TRBD1 (5 bases). CDR3 length: 15 residues. Trimming removed 6 bases at V and 8 bases at J, with 20 bases between. Germline V gene data show CDR1 as SEHNR and CDR2 as FQNEAQ (reference sequence). The CDR3: CASSSFRVLEDEQFF. The CDR3 DNA is TGTGCCAGCAGTTCTTTCAGGGTTCTCGAGGATGAGCAGTTCTTC.

This clonotype turned up a few times. The V and J genes are TRBV7-2 and TRBJ1-4, with 9 bases matching TRBD1. The trim removed 3 bases at V and 5 bases at J, leaving 4 bases unmatched. Looked up from germline, CDR1 is SGHTA and CDR2 is FQGNSA. This CDR3 has 15 residues. The chain's CDR3 is CASSFAGTGNEKLFF. The DNA for the CDR3 is TGTGCCAGCAGCTTTGCCGGGACAGGGAATGAAAAACTGTTTTTT.

This clonotype was counted ten times or more. The rearrangement uses TRBV13 and TRBJ1-6, with a tentative D call TRBD1 (5 bases). Trimming removed 8 bases from V and 7 bases from J, with 15 bases in between. Germline V gene lookup returns CDR1 PRHDT and CDR2 FYEKMQ (reference sequence). The CDR3 contains 14 residues. The CDR3 region is CASGVGTFNSPLHF. CDR3 nucleotide sequence: TGTGCCAGCGGGGTGGGGACCTTCAATTCACCCCTCCACTTT.

The CDR3 is CASKPKGLAGREQYF. The CDR3 bases are TGTGCCAGCAAACCGAAAGGACTAGCTGGGAGGGAGCAGTACTTC. V gene TRBV6-5 combines with J gene TRBJ2-5; 8 bases map to TRBD2. This CDR3 contains 15 residues. Germline assignment: CDR1 MNHEY and CDR2 SVGAGI. J lost 11 bases, V lost 7 bases, and 18 bases had no gene match.

The V gene is TRBV28, the J gene TRBJ2-7, with D hard to call. Germline V gene lookup returns CDR1 MDHEN and CDR2 SYDVKM. CDR3 size: 13 residues. V lost 8 bases to trimming and J lost 6 bases, with 17 bases between them. This CDR3 is CASRNTQALEQYF. In DNA, the CDR3 is TGTGCCAGCCGCAACACTCAGGCGCTCGAGCAGTACTTC.

In its sample, this clonotype was seen a few times. The J gene is TRBJ2-1, the V gene TRBV7-9; no reliable D call. This CDR3 is built from 15 residues. CDR1 is SEHNR and CDR2 is FQNEAQ in the germline V gene (reference sequence). Trimming pared 5 bases from V and 12 bases from J, leaving 23 bases between. In DNA, the CDR3 is TGTGCCAGCAGCAGATCCCCCGGTGATCGGAGTGCGCAGTTCTTC. Translated, it gives CASSRSPGDRSAQFF.

The chain combines TRBV7-2 with TRBJ2-7; weak D call: TRBD1 (5 bases). Trimming removed 6 bases at V and 0 bases at J, with 15 bases between. The CDR3 runs to 15 residues. Germline V lookup: CDR1 SGHTA, CDR2 FQGNSA. In nucleotides, the CDR3 is TGTGCCAGCAGTAAGGACACCTATGGCTCCTACGAGCAGTACTTC. Its protein is CASSKDTYGSYEQYF. The full variable domain, completed using reference TRBV7-2 and TRBJ2-7, is GAGVSQSPSNKVTEKGKDVELRCDPISGHTALYWYRQSLGQGLEFLIYFQGNSAPDKSGLPSDRFSAERTGGSVSTLTIQRTQQEDSAVYLCASSKDTYGSYEQYFGPGTRLTVT.

J is TRBJ2-7 and V is TRBV4-1; D call uncertain. The CDR3 has 14 amino acids. In germline, CDR1 is MGHRA, CDR2 YSYEKL. V gave up 0 bases and J gave up 2 bases, with 8 bases separating them. The CDR3 bases are TGCGCCAGCAGCCAAGAGGAGAGTACCTACGAGCAGTACTTC. This encodes CASSQEESTYEQYF.

CDR3 in amino acids: CASSRISGGVTDTQYF. In DNA form, the CDR3 reads TGCGCCAGCAGCCGAATTAGCGGGGGAGTCACAGATACGCAGTATTTT. The gene calls are TRBV4-3 and TRBJ2-3, with 9 bases matching TRBD2. Looked up from germline, CDR1 is LGHNA and CDR2 is YSLEER. This CDR3 contains 16 residues. After removal of 4 bases from V and 2 bases from J, the junction contained 7 bases not matched to a gene.

The chain carries TRBV7-2 and TRBJ2-3, with D maybe TRBD2 (7 bases). This CDR3 spans 16 amino acids. V lost 5 bases, J lost 1 base, and 16 bases lay in between. Per germline, CDR1 SGHTA and CDR2 FQGNSA. The CDR3 is CASSPLGGPGTDTQYF. The CDR3 bases are TGTGCCAGCAGCCCCCTGGGGGGGCCCGGCACAGATACGCAGTATTTT.

The genes are TRBV15 and TRBJ2-2; weak D call: TRBD2 (5 bases). The CDR3 loop spans 14 amino acids. Germline CDR1 reads LNHNV; CDR2 reads YYDKDF (reference sequence). V lost 1 base and J 3 bases, leaving 6 bases between the germline ends. This chain's CDR3 is CATSRVRDTGELFF. CDR3 bases: TGTGCCACCAGCAGAGTGCGGGACACCGGGGAGCTGTTTTTT. The whole variable domain, filled in from reference TRBV15 and TRBJ2-2, reads DAMVIQNPRYQVTQFGKPVTLSCSQTLNHNVMYWYQQKSSQAPKLLFHYYDKDFNNEADTPDNFQSRRPNTSFCFLDIRSPGLGDTAMYLCATSRVRDTGELFFGEGSRLTVL.